This TCR beta chain was recovered during a study of spatial heterogeneity in lung cancer. Study context: Raw sequencing reads included, on average, more than 8.5 appearances of each unique TCR and UMI combination.

This clonotype is labeled as medium-sized. Trimming left V 5 bases short and J 1 base short, with 11 bases between. This CDR3 contains 14 residues. From germline, CDR1 is MNHEY and CDR2 SVGAGI. A single record per CDR3 protein comes from TCRdb applying MiXCR to the 5' RACE reads. The sample has 55,000 to 70,000 distinct CDR3 sequences; roughly 5.9% are singletons. Sample time point: sample taken at primary tumor resection. Researchers sequenced whole RNA taken from tumor, nontumor lung or frozen PBMC without sorting. The sample was PBMCs, taken at surgery. This clonotype originated in a female donor with early-stage non-small cell lung cancer. The V and J genes are TRBV6-5 and TRBJ1-2, with a tentative D call TRBD1 (6 bases). The CDR3 loop is CASSPGGFNYGYTF. The CDR3 region has the DNA TGTGCCAGCAGTCCGGGGGGCTTTAACTATGGCTACACCTTC.